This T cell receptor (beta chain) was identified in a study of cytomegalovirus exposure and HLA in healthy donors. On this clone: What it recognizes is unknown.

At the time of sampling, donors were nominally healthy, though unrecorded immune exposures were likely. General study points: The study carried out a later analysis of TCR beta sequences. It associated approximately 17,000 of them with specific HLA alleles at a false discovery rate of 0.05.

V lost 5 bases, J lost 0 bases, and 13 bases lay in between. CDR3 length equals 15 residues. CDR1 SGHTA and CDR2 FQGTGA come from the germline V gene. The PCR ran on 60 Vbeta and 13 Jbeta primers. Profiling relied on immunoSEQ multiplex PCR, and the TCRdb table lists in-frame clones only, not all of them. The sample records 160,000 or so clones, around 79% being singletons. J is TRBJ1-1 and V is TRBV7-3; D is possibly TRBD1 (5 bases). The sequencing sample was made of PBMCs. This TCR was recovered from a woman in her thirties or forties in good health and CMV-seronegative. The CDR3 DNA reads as TGTGCCAGCAGCCCACCCGACAGCTTGAACACTGAAGCTTTCTTT. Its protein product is CASSPPDSLNTEAFF.